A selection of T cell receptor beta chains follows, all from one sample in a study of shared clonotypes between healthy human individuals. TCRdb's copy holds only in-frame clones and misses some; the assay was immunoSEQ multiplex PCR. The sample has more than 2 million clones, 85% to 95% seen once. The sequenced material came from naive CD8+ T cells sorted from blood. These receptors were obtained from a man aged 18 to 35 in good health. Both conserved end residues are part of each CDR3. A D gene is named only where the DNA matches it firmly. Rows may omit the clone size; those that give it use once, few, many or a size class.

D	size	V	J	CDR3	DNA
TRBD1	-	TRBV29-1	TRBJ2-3	CSVWGQPSTDTQYF	TGCAGCGTATGGGGACAGCCTTCAACAGATACGCAGTATTTT
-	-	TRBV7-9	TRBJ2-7	CASSYSASYEQYF	TGTGCCAGCAGTTACAGCGCATCCTACGAGCAGTACTTC
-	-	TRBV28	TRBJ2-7	CASSFIGSNYEQYF	TGTGCCAGCAGTTTTATAGGATCGAACTACGAGCAGTACTTC
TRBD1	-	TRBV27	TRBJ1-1	CASLGTTGVSTEAFF	TGTGCCTCCCTTGGTACGACAGGGGTTTCCACTGAAGCTTTCTTT
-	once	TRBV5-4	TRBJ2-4	CASSYGLAKNIQYF	TGTGCCAGCAGCTATGGCCTAGCCAAAAACATTCAGTACTTC
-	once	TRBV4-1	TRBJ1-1	CASSQGIGWGEAFF	TGCGCCAGCAGCCAGGGGATTGGGTGGGGTGAAGCTTTCTTT
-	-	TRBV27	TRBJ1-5	CASARGHNQPQHF	TGTGCCAGCGCCAGGGGCCACAATCAGCCCCAGCATTTT
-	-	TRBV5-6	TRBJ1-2	CASSLVGDFYGYTF	TGTGCCAGCAGCTTGGTTGGGGACTTCTATGGCTACACCTTC
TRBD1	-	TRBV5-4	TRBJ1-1	CASSSPGQQVNTEAFF	TGTGCCAGCAGCTCTCCGGGACAGCAAGTGAACACTGAAGCTTTCTTT
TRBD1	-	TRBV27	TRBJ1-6	CASSLSQGGGSPLHF	TGTGCCAGCAGTTTATCGCAGGGGGGGGGCTCACCCCTCCACTTT